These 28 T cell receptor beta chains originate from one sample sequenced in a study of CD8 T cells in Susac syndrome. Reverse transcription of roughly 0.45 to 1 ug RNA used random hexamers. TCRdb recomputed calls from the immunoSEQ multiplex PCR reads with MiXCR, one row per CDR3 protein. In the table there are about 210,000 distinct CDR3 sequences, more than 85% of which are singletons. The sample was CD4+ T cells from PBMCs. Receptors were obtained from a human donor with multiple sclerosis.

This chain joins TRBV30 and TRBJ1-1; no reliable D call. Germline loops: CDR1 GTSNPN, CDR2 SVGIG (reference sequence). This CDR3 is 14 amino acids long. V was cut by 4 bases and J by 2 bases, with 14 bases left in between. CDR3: CAWTSRRLNTEAFF. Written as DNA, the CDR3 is TGTGCCTGGACATCTCGACGGCTTAACACTGAAGCTTTCTTT.

DNA of the CDR3: TGCAGTGCTCTAAGACTGATGAACACAGATACGCAGTATTTT. Protein sequence: CSALRLMNTDTQYF. This rearrangement joins TRBV20-1 to TRBJ2-3; D ambiguous. The CDR3 runs to 14 residues. V was clipped by 5 bases and J by 2 bases, with 14 bases between them. The germline CDR1 and CDR2 sequences are DFQATT and SNEGSKA (reference sequence).

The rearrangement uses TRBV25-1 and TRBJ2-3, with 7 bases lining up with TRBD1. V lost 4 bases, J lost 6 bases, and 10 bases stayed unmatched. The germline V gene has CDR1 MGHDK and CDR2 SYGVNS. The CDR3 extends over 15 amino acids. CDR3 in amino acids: CASSVPGQPLDTQYF. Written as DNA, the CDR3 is TGTGCCAGCAGTGTTCCGGGACAGCCCCTGGATACGCAGTATTTT.

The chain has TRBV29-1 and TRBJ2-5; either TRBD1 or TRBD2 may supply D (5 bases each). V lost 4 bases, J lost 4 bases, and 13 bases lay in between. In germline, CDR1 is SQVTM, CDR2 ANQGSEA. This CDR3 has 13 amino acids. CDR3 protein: CSVVARAGETQYF. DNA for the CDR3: TGCAGCGTTGTCGCCAGGGCGGGAGAGACCCAGTACTTC.

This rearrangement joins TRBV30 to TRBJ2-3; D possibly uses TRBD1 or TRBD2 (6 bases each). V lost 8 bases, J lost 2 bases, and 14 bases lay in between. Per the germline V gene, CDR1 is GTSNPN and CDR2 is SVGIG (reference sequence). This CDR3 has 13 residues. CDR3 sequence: CARRPGATDTQYF. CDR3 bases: TGTGCCCGCAGACCGGGGGCCACAGATACGCAGTATTTT. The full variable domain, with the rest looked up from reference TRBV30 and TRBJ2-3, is SQTIHQWPATLVQPVGSPLSLECTVEGTSNPNLYWYRQAAGRGLQLLFYSVGIGQISSEVPQNLSASRPQDRQFILSSKKLLLSDSGFYLCARRPGATDTQYFGPGTRLTVL.

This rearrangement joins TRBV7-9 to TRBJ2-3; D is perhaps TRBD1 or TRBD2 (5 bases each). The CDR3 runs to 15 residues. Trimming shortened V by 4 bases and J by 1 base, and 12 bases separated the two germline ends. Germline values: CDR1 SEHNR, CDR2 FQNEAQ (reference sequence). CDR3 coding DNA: TGTGCCAGCAGCTGGGACCGACGGGGCACAGATACGCAGTATTTT. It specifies CASSWDRRGTDTQYF.

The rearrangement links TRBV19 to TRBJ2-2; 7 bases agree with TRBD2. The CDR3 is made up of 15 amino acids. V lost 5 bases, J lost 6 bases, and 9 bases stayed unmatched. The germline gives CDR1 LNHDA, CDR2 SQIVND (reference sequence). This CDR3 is CASSPLGLSSGELFF. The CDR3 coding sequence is TGTGCCAGTAGTCCGTTGGGACTATCATCCGGGGAGCTGTTTTTT.

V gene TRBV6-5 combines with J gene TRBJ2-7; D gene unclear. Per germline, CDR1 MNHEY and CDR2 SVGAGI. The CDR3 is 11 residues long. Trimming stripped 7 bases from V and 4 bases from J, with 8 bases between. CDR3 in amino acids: CASTRVYEQYF. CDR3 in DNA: TGTGCCAGCACCCGAGTATACGAGCAGTACTTC.

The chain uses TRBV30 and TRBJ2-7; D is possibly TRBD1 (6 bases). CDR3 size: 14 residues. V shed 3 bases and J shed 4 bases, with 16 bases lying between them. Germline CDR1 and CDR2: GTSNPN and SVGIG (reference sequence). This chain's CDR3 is CAWRRTAAGYEQYF. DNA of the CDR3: TGTGCCTGGAGACGGACAGCTGCTGGATACGAGCAGTACTTC.

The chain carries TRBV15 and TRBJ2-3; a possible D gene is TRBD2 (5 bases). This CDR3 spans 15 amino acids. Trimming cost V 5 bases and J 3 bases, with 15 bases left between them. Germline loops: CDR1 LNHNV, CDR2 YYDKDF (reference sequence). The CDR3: CATSARVRGTDTQYF. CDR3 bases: TGTGCCACCAGCGCCCGGGTCCGCGGGACAGATACGCAGTATTTT. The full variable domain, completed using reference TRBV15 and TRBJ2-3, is DAMVIQNPRYQVTQFGKPVTLSCSQTLNHNVMYWYQQKSSQAPKLLFHYYDKDFNNEADTPDNFQSRRPNTSFCFLDIRSPGLGDTAMYLCATSARVRGTDTQYFGPGTRLTVL.

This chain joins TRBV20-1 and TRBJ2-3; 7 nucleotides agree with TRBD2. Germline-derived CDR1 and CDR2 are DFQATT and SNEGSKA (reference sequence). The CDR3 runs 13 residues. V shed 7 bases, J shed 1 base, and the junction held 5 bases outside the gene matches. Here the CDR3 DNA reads TGCAGTGTCTCTAGCGGACGCACAGATACGCAGTATTTT. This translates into CSVSSGRTDTQYF.

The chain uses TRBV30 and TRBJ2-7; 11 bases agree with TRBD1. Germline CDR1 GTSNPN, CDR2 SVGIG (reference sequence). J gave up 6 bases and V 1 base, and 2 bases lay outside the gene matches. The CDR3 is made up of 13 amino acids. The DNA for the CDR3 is TGTGCCTGGAGTGGGACAGGGGGCACCGAGCAGTACTTC. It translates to CAWSGTGGTEQYF.

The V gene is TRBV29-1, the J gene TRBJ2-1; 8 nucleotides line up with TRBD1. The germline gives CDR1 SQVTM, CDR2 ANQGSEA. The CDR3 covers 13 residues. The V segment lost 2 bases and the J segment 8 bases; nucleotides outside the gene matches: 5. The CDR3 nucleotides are TGCAGCGTTGAACACAGGGGGTCCGATGAGCAGTTCTTC. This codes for CSVEHRGSDEQFF.

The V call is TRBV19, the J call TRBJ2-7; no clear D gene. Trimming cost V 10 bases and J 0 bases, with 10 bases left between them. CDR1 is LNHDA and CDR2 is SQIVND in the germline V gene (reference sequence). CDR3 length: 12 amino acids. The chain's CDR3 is CATRAHSYEQYF. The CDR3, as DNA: TGTGCCACCCGGGCCCACTCCTACGAGCAGTACTTC.

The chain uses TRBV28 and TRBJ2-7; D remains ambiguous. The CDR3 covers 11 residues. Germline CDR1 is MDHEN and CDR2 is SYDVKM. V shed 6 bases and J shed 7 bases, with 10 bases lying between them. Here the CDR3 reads CASRTPWEQYF. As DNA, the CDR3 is TGTGCCAGCAGGACCCCATGGGAGCAGTACTTC.

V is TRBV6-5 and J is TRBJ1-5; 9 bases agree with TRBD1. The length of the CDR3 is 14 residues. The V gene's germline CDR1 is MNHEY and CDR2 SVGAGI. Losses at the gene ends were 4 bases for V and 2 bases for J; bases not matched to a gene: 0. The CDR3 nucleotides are TGTGCCAGCAGTTGGGACAGGGGCAATCAGCCCCAGCATTTT. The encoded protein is CASSWDRGNQPQHF.

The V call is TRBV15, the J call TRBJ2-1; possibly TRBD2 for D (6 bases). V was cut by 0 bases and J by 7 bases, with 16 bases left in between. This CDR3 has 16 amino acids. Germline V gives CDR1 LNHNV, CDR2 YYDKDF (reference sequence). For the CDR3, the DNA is TGTGCCACCAGCAGAGATCCGGGACTGGGACGGAATGAGCAGTTCTTC. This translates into CATSRDPGLGRNEQFF.

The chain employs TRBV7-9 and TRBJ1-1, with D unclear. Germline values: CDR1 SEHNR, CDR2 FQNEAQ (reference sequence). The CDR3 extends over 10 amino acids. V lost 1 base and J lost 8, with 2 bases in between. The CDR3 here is CASSLEEAFF. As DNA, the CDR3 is TGTGCCAGCAGCTTAGAAGAAGCTTTCTTT.

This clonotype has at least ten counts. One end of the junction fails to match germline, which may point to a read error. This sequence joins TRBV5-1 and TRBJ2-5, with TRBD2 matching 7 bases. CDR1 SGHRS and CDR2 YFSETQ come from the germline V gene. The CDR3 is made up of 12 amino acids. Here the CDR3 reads CASSLAGETQYF. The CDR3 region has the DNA TGTGCCAGCAGCTTAGCGGGCGAGACCCAGTACTTC.

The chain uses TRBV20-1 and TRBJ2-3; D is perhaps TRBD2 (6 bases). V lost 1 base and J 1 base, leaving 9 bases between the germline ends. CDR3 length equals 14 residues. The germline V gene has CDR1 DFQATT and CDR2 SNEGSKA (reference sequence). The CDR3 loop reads CSARGGGGTDTQYF. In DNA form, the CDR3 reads TGCAGTGCTAGAGGGGGCGGGGGCACAGATACGCAGTATTTT.

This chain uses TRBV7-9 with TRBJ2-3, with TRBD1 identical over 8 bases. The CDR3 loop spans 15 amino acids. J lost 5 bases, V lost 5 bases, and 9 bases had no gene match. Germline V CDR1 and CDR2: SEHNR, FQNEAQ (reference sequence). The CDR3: CASSTRDRKVDTQYF. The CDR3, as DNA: TGTGCCAGCAGCACCCGGGACAGGAAAGTAGATACGCAGTATTTT.

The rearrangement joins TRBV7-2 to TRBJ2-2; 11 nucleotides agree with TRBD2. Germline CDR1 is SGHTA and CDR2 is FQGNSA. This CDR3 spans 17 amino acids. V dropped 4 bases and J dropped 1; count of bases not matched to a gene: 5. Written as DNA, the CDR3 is TGTGCCAGCAGCTCCTCGGGACTAGCGGAGAACACCGGGGAGCTGTTTTTT. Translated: CASSSSGLAENTGELFF.

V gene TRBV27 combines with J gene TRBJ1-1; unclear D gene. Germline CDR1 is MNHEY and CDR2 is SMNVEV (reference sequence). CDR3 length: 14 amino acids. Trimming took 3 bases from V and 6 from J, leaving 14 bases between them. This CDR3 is CASSFGSRVAEAFF. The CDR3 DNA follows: TGTGCCAGCAGTTTCGGGAGTAGAGTTGCTGAAGCTTTCTTT.

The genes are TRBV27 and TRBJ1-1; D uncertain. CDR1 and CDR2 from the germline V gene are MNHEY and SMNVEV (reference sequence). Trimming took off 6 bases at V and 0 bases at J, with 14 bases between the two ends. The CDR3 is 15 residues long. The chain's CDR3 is CASRPWSTLNTEAFF. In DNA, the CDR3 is TGTGCCAGCAGGCCATGGAGCACTCTGAACACTGAAGCTTTCTTT.

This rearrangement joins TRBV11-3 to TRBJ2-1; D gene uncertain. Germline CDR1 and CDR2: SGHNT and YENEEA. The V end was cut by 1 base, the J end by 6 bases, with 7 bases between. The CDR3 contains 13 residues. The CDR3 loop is CASSLGPVNEQFF. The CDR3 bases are TGTGCCAGCAGCTTAGGGCCAGTCAATGAGCAGTTCTTC.

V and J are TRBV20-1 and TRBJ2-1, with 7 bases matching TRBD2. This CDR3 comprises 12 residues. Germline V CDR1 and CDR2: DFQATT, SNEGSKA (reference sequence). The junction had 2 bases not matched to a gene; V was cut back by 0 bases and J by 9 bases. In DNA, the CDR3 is TGCAGTGCTAGAGATGGGGGGGGTGAGCAGTTCTTC. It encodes CSARDGGGEQFF.

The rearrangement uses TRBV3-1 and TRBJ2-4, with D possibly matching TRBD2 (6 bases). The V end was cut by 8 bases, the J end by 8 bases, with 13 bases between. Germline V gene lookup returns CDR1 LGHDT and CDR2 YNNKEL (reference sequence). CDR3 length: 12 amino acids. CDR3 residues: CASGVTGDIQYF. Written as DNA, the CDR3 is TGTGCCAGCGGAGTGACGGGAGACATTCAGTACTTC.

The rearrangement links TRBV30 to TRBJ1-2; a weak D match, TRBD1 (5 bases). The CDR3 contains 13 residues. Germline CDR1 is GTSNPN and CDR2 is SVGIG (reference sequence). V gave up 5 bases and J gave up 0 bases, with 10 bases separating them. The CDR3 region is CAWSLGANYGYTF. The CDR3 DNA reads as TGTGCCTGGTCCCTAGGGGCTAACTATGGCTACACCTTC.